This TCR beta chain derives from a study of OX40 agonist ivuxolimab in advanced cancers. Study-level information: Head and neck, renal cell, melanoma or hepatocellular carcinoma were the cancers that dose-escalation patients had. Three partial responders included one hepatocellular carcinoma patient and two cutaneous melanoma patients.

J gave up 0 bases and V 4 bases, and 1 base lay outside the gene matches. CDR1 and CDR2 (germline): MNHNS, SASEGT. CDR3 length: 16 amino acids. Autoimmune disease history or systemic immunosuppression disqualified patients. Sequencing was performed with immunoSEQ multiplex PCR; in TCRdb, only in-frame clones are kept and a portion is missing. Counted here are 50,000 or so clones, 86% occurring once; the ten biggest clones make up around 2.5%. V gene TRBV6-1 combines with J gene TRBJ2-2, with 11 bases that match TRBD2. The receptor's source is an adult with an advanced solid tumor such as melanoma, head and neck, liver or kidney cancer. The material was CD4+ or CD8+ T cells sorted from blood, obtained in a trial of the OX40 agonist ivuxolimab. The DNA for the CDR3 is TGTGCCAGCAGTGGGACTAGCGGGCCGAACACCGGGGAGCTGTTTTTT. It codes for CASSGTSGPNTGELFF.